This TCR beta chain was observed in a study of blood T cell repertoires in COVID-19. Study overall: Whether acute or convalescent, the COVID-19 samples came from the United States, Italy and Spain.

The ends lost 1 base at V and 4 bases at J; junction bases unmatched: 5. From germline, CDR1 is KGHSH and CDR2 LQKENI. This CDR3 has 16 amino acids. While infection was still active, Seattle patients were enrolled and then followed longitudinally. Produced via immunoSEQ multiplex PCR; TCRdb's table is partial and in-frame only. Of about 210,000 clones in the sample, approximately 78% are singletons; the top ten hold roughly 5.1%. This clonotype was obtained from a woman between 65 and 79 years old with COVID-19, enrolled during active disease. The chain combines TRBV18 with TRBJ2-1, with 9 positions matching TRBD2. Input material: peripheral blood. The CDR3 DNA is TGTGCCAGCTCACCACAGAGCGGGAGGTGGTACAATGAGCAGTTCTTC. This encodes CASSPQSGRWYNEQFF.